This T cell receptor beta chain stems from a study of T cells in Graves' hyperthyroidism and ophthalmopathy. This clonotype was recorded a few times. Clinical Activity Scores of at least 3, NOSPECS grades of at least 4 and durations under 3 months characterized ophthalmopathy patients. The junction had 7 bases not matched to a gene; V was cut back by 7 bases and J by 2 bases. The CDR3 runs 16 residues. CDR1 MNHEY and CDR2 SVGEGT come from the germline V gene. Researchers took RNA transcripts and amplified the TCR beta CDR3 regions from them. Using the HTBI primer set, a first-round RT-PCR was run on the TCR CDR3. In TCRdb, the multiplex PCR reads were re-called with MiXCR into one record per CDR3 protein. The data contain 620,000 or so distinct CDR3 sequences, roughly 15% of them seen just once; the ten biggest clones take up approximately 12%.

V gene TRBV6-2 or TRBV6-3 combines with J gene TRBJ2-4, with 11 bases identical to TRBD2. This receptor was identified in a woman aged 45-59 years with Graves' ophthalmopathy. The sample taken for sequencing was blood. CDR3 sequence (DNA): TGTGCCAGCACCCAAGGACTAGCGGGCACCAAAAACATTCAGTACTTC. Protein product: CASTQGLAGTKNIQYF.